This T cell receptor (beta chain) originates from a study of cytomegalovirus exposure and HLA in healthy donors. Across the study: The same platform was used for the 120 validation repertoires and the approximately 670 first-cohort repertoires, a later analysis reported.

Germline V gene sequence: CDR1 SGHDN, CDR2 FVKESK. Between the trimmed V and J ends, which lost 1 base and 4 bases, there was a span of 15 bases. The CDR3 is 16 residues long. General observations from the study: TCR beta chains numbering some 160 were designated cytomegalovirus-associated. Usually a TCR sequence was rare, but some public TCRs were found in many donors. Clusters of TCRs from the first cohort tended to co-occur in the 120 or so validation repertoires (as a later analysis found).

On this clone itself: Its specificity is unknown.

Some clones are missing from TCRdb's copy, which holds only in-frame ones; the method was immunoSEQ multiplex PCR. Of around 150,000 clones listed, approximately 96% are singletons. The sequence came from a woman aged 18-29 years in good health and CMV-seronegative. Sample: PBMCs. This chain connects TRBV14 to TRBJ2-3; TRBD2 might be the D (7 bases). CDR3 region: CASSQAGRGGPDTQYF. CDR3 nucleotides: TGTGCCAGCAGCCAAGCTGGGAGGGGGGGCCCAGATACGCAGTATTTT.